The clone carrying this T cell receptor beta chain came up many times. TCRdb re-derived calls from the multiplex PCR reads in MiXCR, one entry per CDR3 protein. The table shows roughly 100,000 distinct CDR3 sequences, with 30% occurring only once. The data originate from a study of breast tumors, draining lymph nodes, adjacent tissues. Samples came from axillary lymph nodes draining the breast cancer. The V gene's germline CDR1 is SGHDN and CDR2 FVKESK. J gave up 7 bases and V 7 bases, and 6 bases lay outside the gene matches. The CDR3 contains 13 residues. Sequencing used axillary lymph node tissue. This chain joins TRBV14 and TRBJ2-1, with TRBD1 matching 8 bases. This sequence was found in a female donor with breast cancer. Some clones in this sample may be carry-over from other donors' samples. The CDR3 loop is CASTGQGVNEQFF. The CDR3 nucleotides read TGTGCCAGCACAGGACAGGGTGTTAATGAGCAGTTCTTC.